This T cell receptor beta chain is from a study of T cells after yellow fever vaccination. The CDR3 sequence is 12 residues long. With 2 bases removed from V and 7 bases from J, the gap between germline ends came to 9 bases. Per germline, CDR1 MNHEY and CDR2 SVGEGT. TCRdb ran MiXCR on the 5' RACE reads and lists one entry per CDR3 protein. The sample consists of 250,000 or so distinct CDR3 sequences, more than 3.5% of them appearing once. The J gene is TRBJ2-7, the V gene TRBV6-2 or TRBV6-3, with D perhaps matching TRBD1 (6 bases). This receptor was taken from a man aged 18-30 years who received the YFV17D yellow fever vaccine. Sample: PBMCs, taken 15 days after the yellow fever booster vaccination. The CDR3 spells CASSYRGTEQYV. As DNA, the CDR3 is TGTGCCAGCAGTTACAGAGGGACAGAGCAGTACGTC.